This T cell receptor (beta chain) was obtained from a study of T cell responses to AZD1222 COVID-19 vaccine. The CDR3 extends over 13 amino acids. Germline V gene lookup returns CDR1 MNHNS and CDR2 SASEGT. V dropped 3 bases and J dropped 7 bases, with 12 bases sitting between them. TCRdb keeps only in-frame clones here, not all; method: immunoSEQ multiplex PCR. The sample includes roughly 140,000 clones, approximately 90% of them seen just once. The genes are TRBV6-1 and TRBJ1-1; no clear D. The TCR sequence derives from an adult in good health. This specimen was peripheral blood, taken on day 0 of AZD1222 vaccination. The CDR3 reads CASSDGLGLEAFF. The CDR3 coding sequence is TGTGCCAGCAGTGATGGGCTCGGCCTTGAAGCTTTCTTT.